The sequence of this T cell receptor (beta chain) was determined in a study of human T cells and chemical hapten exposure. The time point was: patch test 1, 2 weeks after DPC sensitization. Described treatment: therapeutic diphenylcyclopropenone sensitization with weekly scalp DPC. TCRdb independently ran MiXCR on the RACE reads; one entry per CDR3 protein. The sample has under 200,000 distinct CDR3 sequences; around 13% are singletons. The CDR3 has 16 amino acids. The germline V gene has CDR1 SQVTM and CDR2 ANQGSEA. After removal of 3 bases from V and 6 bases from J, the junction contained 14 bases not matched to a gene.

The source was whole blood, collected in connection with sensitization to the hapten diphenylcyclopropenone (DPC). This receptor was identified in a woman in her 30s with alopecia areata. Some clones in this sample may be carry-over from other donors' samples. This chain connects TRBV29-1 to TRBJ2-1; TRBD2 matches 7 bases. The CDR3 protein is CSVESSGRVTPNEQFF. The CDR3 DNA reads as TGCAGCGTTGAGTCCTCAGGGAGGGTCACACCCAATGAGCAGTTCTTC.